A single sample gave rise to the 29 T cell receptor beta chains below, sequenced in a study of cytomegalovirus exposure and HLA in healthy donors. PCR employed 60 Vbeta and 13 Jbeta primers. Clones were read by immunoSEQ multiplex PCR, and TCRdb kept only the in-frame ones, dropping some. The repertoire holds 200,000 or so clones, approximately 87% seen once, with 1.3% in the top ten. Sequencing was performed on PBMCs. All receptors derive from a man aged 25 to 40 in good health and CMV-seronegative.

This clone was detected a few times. CDR3 DNA: TGTGCCTGGAGTGGAGTCGGAGGCAATCAGCCCCAGCATTTT. The encoded protein is CAWSGVGGNQPQHF. The gene calls are TRBV30 and TRBJ1-5; D not resolved. The CDR3 contains 14 residues. The V end was cut by 1 base, the J end by 2 bases, with 9 bases between. Germline CDR1 is GTSNPN and CDR2 is SVGIG (reference sequence).

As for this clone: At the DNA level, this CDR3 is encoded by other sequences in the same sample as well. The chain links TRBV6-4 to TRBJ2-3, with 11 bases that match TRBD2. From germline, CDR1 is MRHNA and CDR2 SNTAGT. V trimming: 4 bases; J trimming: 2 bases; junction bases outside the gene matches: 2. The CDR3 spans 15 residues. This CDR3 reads CASSATSGATDTQYF. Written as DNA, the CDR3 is TGTGCCAGCAGTGCGACTAGCGGGGCCACAGATACGCAGTATTTT.

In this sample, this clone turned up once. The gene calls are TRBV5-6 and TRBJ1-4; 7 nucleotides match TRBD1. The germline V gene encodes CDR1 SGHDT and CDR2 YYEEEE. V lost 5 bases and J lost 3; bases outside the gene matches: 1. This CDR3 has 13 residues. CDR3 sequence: CASRGQPNEKLFF. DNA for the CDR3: TGTGCCAGCAGGGGACAGCCTAATGAAAAACTGTTTTTT.

CDR3 protein: CASSQDPTGGSYEQYF. In DNA form, the CDR3 reads TGTGCCAGCAGCCAAGATCCTACAGGGGGCTCCTACGAGCAGTACTTC. The V and J genes are TRBV4-2 and TRBJ2-7, with 8 nucleotides matching TRBD1. The V gene's germline CDR1 is LGHNA and CDR2 YNFKEQ. The junction had 4 bases not matched to a gene; V was cut back by 0 bases and J by 0 bases. The CDR3 is 16 residues long.

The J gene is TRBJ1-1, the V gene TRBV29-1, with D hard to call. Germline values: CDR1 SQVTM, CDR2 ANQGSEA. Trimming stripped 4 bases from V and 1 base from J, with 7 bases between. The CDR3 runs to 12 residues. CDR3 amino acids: CSVVGGNTEAFF. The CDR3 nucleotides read TGCAGCGTTGTCGGAGGGAACACTGAAGCTTTCTTT.

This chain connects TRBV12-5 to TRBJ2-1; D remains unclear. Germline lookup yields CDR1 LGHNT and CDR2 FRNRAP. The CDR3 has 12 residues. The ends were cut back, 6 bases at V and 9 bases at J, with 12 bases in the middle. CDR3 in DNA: TGTGCTAGTGGCCCGTTAGTCGGTGAGCAGTTCTTC. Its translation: CASGPLVGEQFF. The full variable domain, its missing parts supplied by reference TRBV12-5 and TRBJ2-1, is DARVTQTPRHKVTEMGQEVTMRCQPILGHNTVFWYRQTMMQGLELLAYFRNRAPLDDSGMPKDRFSAEMPDATLATLKIQPSEPRDSAVYFCASGPLVGEQFFGPGTRLTVL.

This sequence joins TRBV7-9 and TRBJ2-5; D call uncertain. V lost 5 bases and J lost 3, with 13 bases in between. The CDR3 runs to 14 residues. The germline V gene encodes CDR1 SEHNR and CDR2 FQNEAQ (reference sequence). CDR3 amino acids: CASSPPGVKETQYF. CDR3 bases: TGTGCCAGCAGCCCGCCTGGAGTTAAAGAGACCCAGTACTTC.

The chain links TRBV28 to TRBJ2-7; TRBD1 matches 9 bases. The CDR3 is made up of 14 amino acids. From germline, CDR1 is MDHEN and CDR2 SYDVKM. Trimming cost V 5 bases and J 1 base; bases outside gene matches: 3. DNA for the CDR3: TGTGCCAGCAGTACAGGACAGGGGTCCTACGAGCAGTACTTC. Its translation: CASSTGQGSYEQYF.

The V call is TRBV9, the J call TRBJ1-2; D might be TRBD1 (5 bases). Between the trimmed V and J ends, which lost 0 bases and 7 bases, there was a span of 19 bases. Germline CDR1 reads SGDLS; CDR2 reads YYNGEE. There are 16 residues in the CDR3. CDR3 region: CASSVVGRGKGFGYTF. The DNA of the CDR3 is TGTGCCAGCAGCGTAGTAGGGAGGGGAAAGGGTTTTGGCTACACCTTC.

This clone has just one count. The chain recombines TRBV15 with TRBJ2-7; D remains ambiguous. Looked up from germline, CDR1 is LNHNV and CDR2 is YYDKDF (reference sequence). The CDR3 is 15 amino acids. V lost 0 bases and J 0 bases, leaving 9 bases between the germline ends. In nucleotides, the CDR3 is TGTGCCACCAGCAGAGATCTGGGCAGCTCCTACGAGCAGTACTTC. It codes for CATSRDLGSSYEQYF.

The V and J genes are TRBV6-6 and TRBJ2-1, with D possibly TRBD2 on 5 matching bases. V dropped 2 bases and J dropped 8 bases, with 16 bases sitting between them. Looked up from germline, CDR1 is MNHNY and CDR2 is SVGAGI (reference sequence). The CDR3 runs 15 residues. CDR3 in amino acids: CASSYSEGNMDEQFF. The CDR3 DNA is TGTGCCAGCAGTTACAGCGAGGGTAACATGGATGAGCAGTTCTTC.

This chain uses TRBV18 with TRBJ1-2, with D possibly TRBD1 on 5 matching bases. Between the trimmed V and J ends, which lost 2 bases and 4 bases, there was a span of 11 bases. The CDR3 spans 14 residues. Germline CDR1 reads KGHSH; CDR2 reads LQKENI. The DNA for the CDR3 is TGTGCCAGCTCACCAAGCAGGGAGGGCTATGGCTACACCTTC. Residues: CASSPSREGYGYTF.

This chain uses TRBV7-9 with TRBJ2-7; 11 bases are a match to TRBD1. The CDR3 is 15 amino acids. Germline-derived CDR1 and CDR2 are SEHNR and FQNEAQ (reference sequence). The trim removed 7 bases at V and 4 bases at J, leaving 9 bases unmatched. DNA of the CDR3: TGTGCCAGCACATCCACCGGGACAGGGGGATACGAGCAGTACTTC. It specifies CASTSTGTGGYEQYF.

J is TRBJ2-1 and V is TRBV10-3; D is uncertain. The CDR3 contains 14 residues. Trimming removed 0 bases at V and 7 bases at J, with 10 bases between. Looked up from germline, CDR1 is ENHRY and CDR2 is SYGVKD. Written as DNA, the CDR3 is TGTGCCATCAGTGAGTCGTCGTCCAGGAATGAGCAGTTCTTC. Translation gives CAISESSSRNEQFF.

CDR3 residues: CATSRDRGLYGYTF. CDR3 bases: TGTGCCACCAGCAGAGATCGGGGTCTCTATGGCTACACCTTC. The chain is built from TRBV15 and TRBJ1-2; D not resolved. Germline V CDR1 and CDR2: LNHNV, YYDKDF (reference sequence). The CDR3 is 14 amino acids. V dropped 0 bases and J dropped 4 bases, with 9 bases sitting between them.

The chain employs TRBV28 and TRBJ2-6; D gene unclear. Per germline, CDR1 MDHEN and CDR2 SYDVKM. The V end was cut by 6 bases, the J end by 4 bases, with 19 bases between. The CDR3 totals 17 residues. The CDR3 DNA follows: TGTGCCAGCAGATCAACCACCCAGGTCTCCGGGGCCAACGTCCTGACTTTC. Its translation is CASRSTTQVSGANVLTF.

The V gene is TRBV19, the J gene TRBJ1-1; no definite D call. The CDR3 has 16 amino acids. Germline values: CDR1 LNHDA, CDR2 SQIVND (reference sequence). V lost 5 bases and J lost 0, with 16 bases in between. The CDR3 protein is CASSLAKFSMNTEAFF. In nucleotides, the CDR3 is TGTGCCAGTAGTCTTGCGAAATTTTCCATGAACACTGAAGCTTTCTTT.

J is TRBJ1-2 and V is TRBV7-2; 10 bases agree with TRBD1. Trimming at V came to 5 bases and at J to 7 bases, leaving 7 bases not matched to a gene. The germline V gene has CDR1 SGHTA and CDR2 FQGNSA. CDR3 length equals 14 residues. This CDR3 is CASSQDRGIGGYTF. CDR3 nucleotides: TGTGCCAGCAGCCAGGACAGGGGGATAGGTGGCTACACCTTC.

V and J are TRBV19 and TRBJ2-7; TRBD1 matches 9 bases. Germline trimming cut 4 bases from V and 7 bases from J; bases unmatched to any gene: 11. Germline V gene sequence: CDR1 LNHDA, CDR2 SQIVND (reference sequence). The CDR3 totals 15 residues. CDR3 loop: CASSTGTGTRGEQYF. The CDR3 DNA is TGTGCCAGTAGTACCGGGACAGGGACGCGGGGGGAGCAGTACTTC.

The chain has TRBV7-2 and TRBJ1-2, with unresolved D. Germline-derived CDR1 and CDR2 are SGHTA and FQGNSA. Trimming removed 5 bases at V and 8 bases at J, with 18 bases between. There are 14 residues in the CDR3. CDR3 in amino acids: CASSPGGNFQGYTF. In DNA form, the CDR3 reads TGTGCCAGCAGCCCAGGCGGGAACTTCCAGGGCTACACCTTC.

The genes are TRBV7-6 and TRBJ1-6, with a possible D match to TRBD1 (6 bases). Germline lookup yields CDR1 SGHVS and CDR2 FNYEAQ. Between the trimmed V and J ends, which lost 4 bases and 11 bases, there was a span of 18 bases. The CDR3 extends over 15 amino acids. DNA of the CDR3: TGTGCCAGCAGCTACTCGGTGGCAGGGGAGACACCCCTCCACTTT. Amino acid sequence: CASSYSVAGETPLHF.

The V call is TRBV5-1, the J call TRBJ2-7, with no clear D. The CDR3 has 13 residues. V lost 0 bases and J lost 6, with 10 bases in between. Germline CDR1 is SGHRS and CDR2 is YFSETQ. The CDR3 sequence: CASSLAPELEQYF. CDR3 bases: TGCGCCAGCAGCTTGGCACCCGAACTCGAGCAGTACTTC.

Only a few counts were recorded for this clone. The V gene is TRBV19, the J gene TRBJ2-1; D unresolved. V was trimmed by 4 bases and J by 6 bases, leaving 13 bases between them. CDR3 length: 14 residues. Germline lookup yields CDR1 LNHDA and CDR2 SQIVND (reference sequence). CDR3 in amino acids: CASSSGVRGNEQFF. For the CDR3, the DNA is TGTGCCAGTAGTAGCGGAGTAAGAGGCAATGAGCAGTTCTTC.

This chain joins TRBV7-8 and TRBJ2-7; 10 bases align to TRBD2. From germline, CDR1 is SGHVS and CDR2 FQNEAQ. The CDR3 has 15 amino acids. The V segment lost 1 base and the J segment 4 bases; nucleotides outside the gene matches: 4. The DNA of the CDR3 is TGTGCCAGCAGCTTAGATGGGACTAGCGTATACGAGCAGTACTTC. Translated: CASSLDGTSVYEQYF.

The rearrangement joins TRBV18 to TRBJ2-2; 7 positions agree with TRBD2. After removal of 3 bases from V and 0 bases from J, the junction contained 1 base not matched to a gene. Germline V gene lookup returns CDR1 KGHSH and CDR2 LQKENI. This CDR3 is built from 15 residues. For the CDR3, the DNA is TGTGCCAGCTCACCGGGGGGGTCGAACACCGGGGAGCTGTTTTTT. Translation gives CASSPGGSNTGELFF.

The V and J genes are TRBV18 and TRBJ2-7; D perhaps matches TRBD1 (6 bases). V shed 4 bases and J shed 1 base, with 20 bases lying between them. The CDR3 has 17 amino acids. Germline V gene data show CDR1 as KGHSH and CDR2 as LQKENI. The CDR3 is CASSLGTPKLGSYEQYF. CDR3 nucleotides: TGTGCCAGCTCACTAGGGACACCCAAACTGGGGTCCTACGAGCAGTACTTC.

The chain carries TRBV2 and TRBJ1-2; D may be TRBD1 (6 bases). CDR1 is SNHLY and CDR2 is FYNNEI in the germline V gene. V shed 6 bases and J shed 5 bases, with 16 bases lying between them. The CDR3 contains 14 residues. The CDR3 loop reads CASSPNPTGYGYTF. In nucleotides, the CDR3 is TGTGCCAGCAGCCCAAACCCGACAGGTTATGGCTACACCTTC.

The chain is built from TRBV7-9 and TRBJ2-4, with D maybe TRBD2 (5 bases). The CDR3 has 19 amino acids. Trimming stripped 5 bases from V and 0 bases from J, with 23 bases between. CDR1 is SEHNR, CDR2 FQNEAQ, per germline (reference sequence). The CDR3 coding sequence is TGTGCCAGCAGCAAAGCGGTGGGTTCGGCTAGTCTAGCCAAAAACATTCAGTACTTC. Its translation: CASSKAVGSASLAKNIQYF.

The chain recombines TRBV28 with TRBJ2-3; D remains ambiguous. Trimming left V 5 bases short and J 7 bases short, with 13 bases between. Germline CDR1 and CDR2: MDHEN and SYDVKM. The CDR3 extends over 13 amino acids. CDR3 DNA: TGTGCCAGCAGTATCCCCCCTACGTATACGCAGTATTTT. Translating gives CASSIPPTYTQYF.